Shown below are 22 T cell receptor beta chains from a single sample sequenced in a study of blood T cell repertoires in COVID-19. Only in-frame clones appear in the TCRdb table, and some are missing; sequencing was by immunoSEQ multiplex PCR. Here the sample spans tens of thousands of clones, approximately 85% being singletons. The sequenced material came from peripheral blood. The receptors were gathered from a human donor in a cohort sampled during active COVID-19.

The V call is TRBV14, the J call TRBJ1-5; D is perhaps TRBD1 (5 bases). CDR1 SGHDN and CDR2 FVKESK come from the germline V gene. V lost 4 bases, J lost 2 bases, and 9 bases lay in between. The CDR3 length is 14 residues. CDR3 protein: CASSLGGGNQPQHF. The CDR3 bases are TGTGCCAGCAGCCTGGGGGGGGGCAATCAGCCCCAGCATTTT.

The genes are TRBV5-6 and TRBJ2-3, with 11 bases that match TRBD2. The CDR3 loop spans 16 amino acids. V lost 0 bases and J lost 2; bases outside the gene matches: 2. CDR1 is SGHDT, CDR2 YYEEEE, per germline. CDR3 DNA sequence: TGTGCCAGCAGCTTGGGGGGACTAGCGGTCACAGATACGCAGTATTTT. This encodes CASSLGGLAVTDTQYF.

The chain uses TRBV19 and TRBJ1-6, with TRBD1 identical over 10 bases. Unmatched junction bases numbered 7, after V lost 3 bases and J lost 5 bases. This CDR3 has 17 amino acids. Germline V gene sequence: CDR1 LNHDA, CDR2 SQIVND (reference sequence). The CDR3 sequence: CASSIVGQGFDNSPLHF. CDR3 nucleotides: TGTGCCAGTAGTATCGTGGGACAGGGGTTCGATAATTCACCCCTCCACTTT.

The chain employs TRBV5-1 and TRBJ2-1, with 7 bases fitting TRBD1. Germline CDR1 and CDR2: SGHRS and YFSETQ. The V segment lost 4 bases and the J segment 4 bases; nucleotides outside the gene matches: 5. The CDR3 has 14 amino acids. The CDR3 DNA is TGCGCCAGCAGCCCCGGGACAGTTTACAATGAGCAGTTCTTC. It yields the protein CASSPGTVYNEQFF.

V and J are TRBV7-9 and TRBJ2-7; 8 bases are a match to TRBD1. The junction had 3 bases not matched to a gene; V was cut back by 5 bases and J by 6 bases. CDR3 size: 12 residues. The germline V gene has CDR1 SEHNR and CDR2 FQNEAQ (reference sequence). The chain's CDR3 is CASSRTGTEQYF. CDR3 DNA sequence: TGTGCCAGCAGCCGGACAGGGACCGAGCAGTACTTC.

The chain links TRBV3-1 (or the pseudogene TRBV3-2) to TRBJ1-2; 7 bases line up with TRBD1. This CDR3 spans 18 amino acids. Unmatched junction bases numbered 12, after V lost 1 base and J lost 1 base. In germline, CDR1 is LGHDT, CDR2 YNNKEL (reference sequence). The CDR3 protein is CASSQVQGQFPINYGYTF. CDR3 nucleotides: TGTGCCAGCAGCCAAGTGCAGGGACAGTTTCCTATTAACTATGGCTACACCTTC.

The V and J genes are TRBV15 and TRBJ2-7, with a weak D call TRBD1 (5 bases). The CDR3 is 16 amino acids. Trimming removed 1 base from V and 0 bases from J, with 13 bases in between. The V gene's germline CDR1 is LNHNV and CDR2 YYDKDF (reference sequence). CDR3 sequence reads: CATSRGAGSSSYEQYF. In nucleotides, the CDR3 is TGTGCCACCAGCAGAGGGGCAGGGTCAAGCTCCTACGAGCAGTACTTC.

The chain is built from TRBV4-3 and TRBJ1-4, with 7 bases aligning to TRBD1. The ends lost 2 bases at V and 8 bases at J; junction bases unmatched: 5. Looked up from germline, CDR1 is LGHNA and CDR2 is YSLEER. This CDR3 comprises 14 residues. This CDR3 reads CASSQSTGREKLFF. CDR3 nucleotide sequence: TGCGCCAGCAGCCAATCGACAGGGCGAGAAAAACTGTTTTTT.

The rearrangement links TRBV15 to TRBJ2-1, with 11 bases identical to TRBD1. Germline CDR1 reads LNHNV; CDR2 reads YYDKDF (reference sequence). The CDR3 runs 13 residues. The V and J ends lost 9 bases and 6 bases, in that order; junction bases with no gene match: 4. The CDR3 DNA follows: TGTGCCACTAGGACAGGGGGCTTCAATGAGCAGTTCTTC. It encodes CATRTGGFNEQFF.

The chain joins TRBV7-2 to TRBJ2-3; D remains unclear. The CDR3 consists of 17 residues. The ends were cut back, 1 base at V and 0 bases at J, with 14 bases in the middle. Per the germline V gene, CDR1 is SGHTA and CDR2 is FQGNSA. CDR3: CASSLGKVGISTDTQYF. The DNA for the CDR3 is TGTGCCAGCAGCTTAGGAAAAGTGGGCATTAGCACAGATACGCAGTATTTT.

The V and J genes are TRBV7-2 and TRBJ2-3; no firm D call. V was trimmed by 2 bases and J by 3 bases, leaving 6 bases between them. This CDR3 has 13 amino acids. Per the germline V gene, CDR1 is SGHTA and CDR2 is FQGNSA. The CDR3 protein is CASSLTYTDTQYF. The CDR3 coding sequence is TGTGCCAGCAGCTTAACATATACAGATACGCAGTATTTT.

V usage is TRBV5-5 and J usage is TRBJ2-1; 10 bases agree with TRBD1. The CDR3 sequence is 15 residues long. V dropped 7 bases and J dropped 9; count of bases not matched to a gene: 13. CDR1 is SGHKS, CDR2 YYEKEE, per germline (reference sequence). The CDR3 coding sequence is TGTGCCAGCGTGCCCGGGACAGGGGCCTCCCCTGAGCAGTTCTTC. As protein: CASVPGTGASPEQFF.

The V call is TRBV15, the J call TRBJ2-3; TRBD2 aligns across 9 bases. The J segment lost 1 base and the V segment lost 0 bases, leaving 2 bases of the junction unmatched. Germline V lookup: CDR1 LNHNV, CDR2 YYDKDF (reference sequence). This CDR3 has 16 amino acids. The CDR3 sequence is CATSRDVAGGTDTQYF. Written as DNA, the CDR3 is TGTGCCACCAGCAGAGACGTAGCGGGGGGCACAGATACGCAGTATTTT.

The rearrangement links TRBV28 to TRBJ1-1; unclear D gene. Trimming removed 5 bases from V and 0 bases from J, with 10 bases in between. The CDR3 extends over 14 amino acids. CDR1 and CDR2 from the germline V gene are MDHEN and SYDVKM. Here the CDR3 reads CASSEGGMNTEAFF. For the CDR3, the DNA is TGTGCCAGCAGTGAGGGCGGGATGAACACTGAAGCTTTCTTT.

V usage is TRBV9 and J usage is TRBJ2-1, with 10 bases fitting TRBD1. V gave up 4 bases and J gave up 4 bases; unmatched junction bases: 14. From germline, CDR1 is SGDLS and CDR2 YYNGEE. The CDR3 length is 18 residues. The CDR3 region is CASSNRDRGPFGYNEQFF. CDR3 DNA: TGTGCCAGCAGCAACCGGGACAGGGGTCCTTTCGGGTACAATGAGCAGTTCTTC.

The chain carries TRBV6-4 and TRBJ1-6, with D perhaps TRBD1 (6 bases). Germline V gene sequence: CDR1 MRHNA, CDR2 SNTAGT. The CDR3 spans 15 residues. Trimming took 7 bases from V and 5 from J, leaving 15 bases between them. CDR3 sequence (DNA): TGTGCCAGCAAAGTAGACAGGAGAGATAATTCACCCCTCCACTTT. The encoded protein is CASKVDRRDNSPLHF.

This chain joins TRBV11-2 and TRBJ2-3, with D hard to call. Germline V gene lookup returns CDR1 SGHAT and CDR2 FQNNGV. Deletions cut 2 bases from V and 4 bases from J, with 13 bases between. The CDR3 is 15 amino acids. In DNA, the CDR3 is TGTGCCAGCAGCTTATACGGCTGGGCTTCAGATACGCAGTATTTT. Protein: CASSLYGWASDTQYF.

This clone was seen once. V and J are TRBV5-4 and TRBJ2-7; D is ambiguous. The ends were cut back, 4 bases at V and 0 bases at J, with 14 bases in the middle. CDR3 length equals 15 residues. Per germline, CDR1 SGHNT and CDR2 YYREEE (reference sequence). CDR3 sequence (DNA): TGTGCCAGCAGCCCTGCTGGCGGCCTCTCCTACGAGCAGTACTTC. Encoded protein: CASSPAGGLSYEQYF.

The V call is TRBV7-6, the J call TRBJ2-3; 13 positions agree with TRBD2. Germline CDR1 and CDR2: SGHVS and FNYEAQ. J was trimmed by 4 bases and V by 5 bases; bases with no gene match: 9. There are 17 residues in the CDR3. DNA of the CDR3: TGTGCCAGCAGCACGGGACTAGCGGGGTCTGGTGCAGATACGCAGTATTTT. Translation gives CASSTGLAGSGADTQYF.

The rearrangement joins TRBV6-1 to TRBJ1-5, with a possible D match to TRBD1 (5 bases). There are 15 residues in the CDR3. Trimming took off 0 bases at V and 4 bases at J, with 10 bases between the two ends. The V gene's germline CDR1 is MNHNS and CDR2 SASEGT. The CDR3 loop is CASSEAWGGNQPQHF. For the CDR3, the DNA is TGTGCCAGCAGTGAAGCATGGGGGGGGAATCAGCCCCAGCATTTT.

The V gene is TRBV7-2, the J gene TRBJ1-2, with D uncertain. V was trimmed by 1 base and J by 11 bases, leaving 17 bases between them. CDR3 length: 14 residues. CDR1 and CDR2 from the germline V gene are SGHTA and FQGNSA. The CDR3 DNA reads TGTGCCAGCAGCTTAGTTCGGCAGGAAGGTTGGTACACCTTC. This translates into CASSLVRQEGWYTF.

The CDR3 DNA is TGTGCCAGCAGCTTAGCAGCAGGACAGGTCAATGAGCAGTTCTTC. Residues: CASSLAAGQVNEQFF. The genes are TRBV7-8 and TRBJ2-1; 7 bases agree with TRBD1. Germline V CDR1 and CDR2: SGHVS, FQNEAQ. The junction had 5 bases not matched to a gene; V was cut back by 0 bases and J by 6 bases. The CDR3 is made up of 15 amino acids. Full variable domain (remainder filled in from reference TRBV7-8 and TRBJ2-1): GAGVSQSPRYKVAKRGQDVALRCDPISGHVSLFWYQQALGQGPEFLTYFQNEAQLDKSGLPSDRFFAERPEGSVSTLKIQRTQQEDSAVYLCASSLAAGQVNEQFFGPGTRLTVL.